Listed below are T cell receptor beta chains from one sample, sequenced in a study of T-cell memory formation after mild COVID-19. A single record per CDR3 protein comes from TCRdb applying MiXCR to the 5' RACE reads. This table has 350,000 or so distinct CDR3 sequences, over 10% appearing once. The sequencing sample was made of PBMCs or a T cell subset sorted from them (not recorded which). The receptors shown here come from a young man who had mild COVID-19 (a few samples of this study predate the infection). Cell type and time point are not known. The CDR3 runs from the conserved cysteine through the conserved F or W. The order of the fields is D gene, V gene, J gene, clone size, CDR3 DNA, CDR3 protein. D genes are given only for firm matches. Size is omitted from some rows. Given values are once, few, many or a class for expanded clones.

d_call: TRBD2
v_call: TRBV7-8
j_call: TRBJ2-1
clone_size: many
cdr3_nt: TGTGCCAGCAGTCTCCGACTAGCGGGGGGGAACAATGAGCAGTTCTTC
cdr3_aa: CASSLRLAGGNNEQFF

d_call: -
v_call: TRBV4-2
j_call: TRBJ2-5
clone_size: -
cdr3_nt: TGTGCCAGCAGCCAACTCGACCCAGCCGGGGAGACCCAGTACTTC
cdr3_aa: CASSQLDPAGETQYF

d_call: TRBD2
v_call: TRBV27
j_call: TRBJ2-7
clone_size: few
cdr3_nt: TGTGCCAGCAGTGGCCCGGGACTAACAGACTACGAGCAGTACTTC
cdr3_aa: CASSGPGLTDYEQYF

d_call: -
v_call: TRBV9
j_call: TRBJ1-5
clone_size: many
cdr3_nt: TGTGCCAGCGGGAAGGGGCTCAATCAGCCCCAGCATTTT
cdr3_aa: CASGKGLNQPQHF

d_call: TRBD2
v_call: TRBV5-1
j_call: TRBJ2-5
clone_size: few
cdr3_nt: TGCGCCAGCAGCTCGCCCGGTAGGACTAGCGGGGGGCAAGAGACCCAGTACTTC
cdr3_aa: CASSSPGRTSGGQETQYF

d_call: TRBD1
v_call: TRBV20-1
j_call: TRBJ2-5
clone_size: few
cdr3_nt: TGCAGTGCCACCCCGCGGGACAGGGTTTGGGAGACCCAGTACTTC
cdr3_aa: CSATPRDRVWETQYF

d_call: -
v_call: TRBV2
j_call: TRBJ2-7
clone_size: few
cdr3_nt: TGTGCCAGCAGTGGACAGGCCACCTACGAGCAGTACTTC
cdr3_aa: CASSGQATYEQYF

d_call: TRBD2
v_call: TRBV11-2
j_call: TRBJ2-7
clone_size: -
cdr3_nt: TGTGCCAGCAGCTTCTGGACTAGCGGGGCCTCCTATTCCTACGAGCAGTACTTC
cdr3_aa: CASSFWTSGASYSYEQYF

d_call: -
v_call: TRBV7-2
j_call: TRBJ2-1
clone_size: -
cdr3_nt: TGTGCCAGCAGCTTAGCGCTGTCAAGGAATGAGCAGTTCTTC
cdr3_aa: CASSLALSRNEQFF

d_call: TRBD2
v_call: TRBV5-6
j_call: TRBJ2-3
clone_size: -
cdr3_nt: TGTGCCAGCAGCTTTAACCAGCGGGGGTTAGATACGCAGTATTTT
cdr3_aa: CASSFNQRGLDTQYF

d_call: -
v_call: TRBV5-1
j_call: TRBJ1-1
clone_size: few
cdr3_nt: TGCGCCAGCAGCTTGGTAGGGACGGCGACTGAAGCTTTCTTT
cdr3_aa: CASSLVGTATEAFF

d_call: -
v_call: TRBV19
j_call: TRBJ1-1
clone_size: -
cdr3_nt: TGTGCCAGTAGTATAGCGGCGGGGGCTCAGAACACTGAAGCTTTCTTT
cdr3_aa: CASSIAAGAQNTEAFF

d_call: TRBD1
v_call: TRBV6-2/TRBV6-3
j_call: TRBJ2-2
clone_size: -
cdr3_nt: TGTGCCAGCAGTTACTCGAACAGGGGATTCACCGGGGAGCTGTTTTTT
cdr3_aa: CASSYSNRGFTGELFF

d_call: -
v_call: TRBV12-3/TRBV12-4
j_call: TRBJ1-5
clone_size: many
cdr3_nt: TGTGCCAGCAGTTCCTCCCGGGGGGCAAGCAGGGGCGCGGGCAATCAGCCCCAGCATTTT
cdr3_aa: CASSSSRGASRGAGNQPQHF

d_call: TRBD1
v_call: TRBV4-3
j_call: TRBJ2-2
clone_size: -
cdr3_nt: TGCGCCAGCAGCCAGGGTCCGGGACAGGGGTTCCAGGAGCTGTTTTTT
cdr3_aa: CASSQGPGQGFQELFF

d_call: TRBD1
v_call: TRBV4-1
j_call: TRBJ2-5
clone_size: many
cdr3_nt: TGCGCCAGCAGCCGGGACAGGGAGATGGAGACCCAGTACTTC
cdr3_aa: CASSRDREMETQYF

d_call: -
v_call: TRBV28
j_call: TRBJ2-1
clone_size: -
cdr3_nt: TGTGCCAGCACCAGGGACCTGAGCTCCTACAATGAGCAGTTCTTC
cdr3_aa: CASTRDLSSYNEQFF

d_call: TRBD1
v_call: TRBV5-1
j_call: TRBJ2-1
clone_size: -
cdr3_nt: TGCGCCAGCAGCTTGGAGCCGGGACAGGGAGGCAATGAGCAGTTCTTC
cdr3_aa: CASSLEPGQGGNEQFF

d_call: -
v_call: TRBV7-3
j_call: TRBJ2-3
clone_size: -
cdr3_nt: TGTGCCAGCAGCCGCGCTCCCAGGGGCACAGATACGCAGTATTTT
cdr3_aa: CASSRAPRGTDTQYF

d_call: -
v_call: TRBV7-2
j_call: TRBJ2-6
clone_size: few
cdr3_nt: TGTGCCAGCAGCCCCTGGACCGCTCAGGGGGCCAACGTCCTGACTTTC
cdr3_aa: CASSPWTAQGANVLTF

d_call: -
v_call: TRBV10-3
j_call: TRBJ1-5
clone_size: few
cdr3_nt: TGTGCCTCCGGACCTAATCAGCCCCAGCATTTT
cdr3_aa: CASGPNQPQHF

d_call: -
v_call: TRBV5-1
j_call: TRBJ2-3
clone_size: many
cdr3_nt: TGCGCCAGCAGCTTAACAGGGCCGATAGGAGATACGCAGTATTTT
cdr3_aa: CASSLTGPIGDTQYF

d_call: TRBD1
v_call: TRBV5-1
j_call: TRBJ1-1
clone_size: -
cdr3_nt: TGCGCCAGCAGCTATCTAGGACAGGGGAACACTGAAGCTTTCTTT
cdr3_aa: CASSYLGQGNTEAFF

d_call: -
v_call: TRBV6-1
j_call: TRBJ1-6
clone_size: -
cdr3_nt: TGTGCCAGCCCTGGTAACGCCGATAATTCACCCCTCCACTTT
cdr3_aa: CASPGNADNSPLHF

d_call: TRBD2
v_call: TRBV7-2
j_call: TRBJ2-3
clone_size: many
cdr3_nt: TGTGCCAGCAGCTTGCGGGGGGGCGGGGATACGCAGTATTTT
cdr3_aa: CASSLRGGGDTQYF

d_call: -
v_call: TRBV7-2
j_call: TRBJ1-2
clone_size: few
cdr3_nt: TGTGCCAGCAGCCCACTTGGGCACTATGGCTACACCTTC
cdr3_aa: CASSPLGHYGYTF

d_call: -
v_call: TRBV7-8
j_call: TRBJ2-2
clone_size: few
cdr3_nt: TGTGCCAGCATCCCGAGACAGAGCTACACCGGGGAGCTGTTTTTT
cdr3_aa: CASIPRQSYTGELFF

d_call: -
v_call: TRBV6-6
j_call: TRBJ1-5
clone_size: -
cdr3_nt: TGTGCCAGCAGTTACCGGGGGCCCCAGCATTTT
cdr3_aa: CASSYRGPQHF

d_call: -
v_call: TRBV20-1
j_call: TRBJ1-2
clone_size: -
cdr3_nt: TGCAGTGCCGGCCAGGGGCAAGATGGCTACACCTTC
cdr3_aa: CSAGQGQDGYTF

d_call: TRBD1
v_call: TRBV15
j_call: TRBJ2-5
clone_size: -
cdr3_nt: TGTGCCACCAGGTTACGACAGGGCCAAGAGACCCAGTACTTC
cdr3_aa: CATRLRQGQETQYF

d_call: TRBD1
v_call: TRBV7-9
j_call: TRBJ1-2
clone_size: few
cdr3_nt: TGTGCCAGCAGAGAGCGGAGACAGGGGAACTATGGCTACACCTTC
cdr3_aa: CASRERRQGNYGYTF

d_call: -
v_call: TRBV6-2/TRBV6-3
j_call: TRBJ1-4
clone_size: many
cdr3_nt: TGTGCCAGCAGTTACCCAGCGGTACGGGCGGAAAAACTGTTTTTT
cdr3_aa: CASSYPAVRAEKLFF

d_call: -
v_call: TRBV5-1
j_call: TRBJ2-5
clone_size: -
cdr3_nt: TGCGCCAGCAGCTTACAGGGAACAGAAGAGACCCAGTACTTC
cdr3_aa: CASSLQGTEETQYF

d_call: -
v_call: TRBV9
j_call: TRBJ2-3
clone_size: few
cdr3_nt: TGTGCCAGCAGCGTAGGATATCCAGATACGCAGTATTTT
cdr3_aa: CASSVGYPDTQYF

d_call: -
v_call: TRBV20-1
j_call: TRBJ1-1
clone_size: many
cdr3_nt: TGCAGTGTTCAAGAGGGCCGGGACACTGAAGCTTTCTTT
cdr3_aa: CSVQEGRDTEAFF

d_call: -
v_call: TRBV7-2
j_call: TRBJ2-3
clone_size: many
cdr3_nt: TGTGCCAGCAGCCACAGCAGGCCAGATACGCAGTATTTT
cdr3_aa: CASSHSRPDTQYF

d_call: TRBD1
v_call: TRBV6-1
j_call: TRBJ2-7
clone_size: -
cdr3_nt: TGTGCCAGCAGTGAAGGAGGGACAGGGATCTACGAGCAGTACTTC
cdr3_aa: CASSEGGTGIYEQYF

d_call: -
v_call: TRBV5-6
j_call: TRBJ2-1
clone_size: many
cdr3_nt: TGTGCCAGCAGCTTGATCAGGCCCCATGAGCAGTTCTTC
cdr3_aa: CASSLIRPHEQFF

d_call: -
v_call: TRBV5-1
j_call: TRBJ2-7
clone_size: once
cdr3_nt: TGCGCCAGCAGCTTGGAGACTAGACCTAGAACCTACGAGCAGTACTTC
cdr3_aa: CASSLETRPRTYEQYF

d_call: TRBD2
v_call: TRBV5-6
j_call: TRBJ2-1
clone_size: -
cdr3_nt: TGTGCCAGCAGCTTGGCCAGGAGCGGGGCTCCCTACAATGAGCAGTTCTTC
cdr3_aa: CASSLARSGAPYNEQFF

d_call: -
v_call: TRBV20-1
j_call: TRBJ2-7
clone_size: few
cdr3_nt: TGCAGTGCTAGTCCCCCGAGCTCCTACGAGCAGTACTTC
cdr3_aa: CSASPPSSYEQYF

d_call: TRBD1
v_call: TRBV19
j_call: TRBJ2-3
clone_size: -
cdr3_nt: TGTGCCACCGCGTACGGGACAGCGAAGACAGATCCGCAGTATTTT
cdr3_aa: CATAYGTAKTDPQYF

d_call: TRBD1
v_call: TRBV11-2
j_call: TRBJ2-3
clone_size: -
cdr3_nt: TGTGCCAGCAGCTCGCCTTACAGGGGGCAGGGGGATACGCAGTATTTT
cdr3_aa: CASSSPYRGQGDTQYF

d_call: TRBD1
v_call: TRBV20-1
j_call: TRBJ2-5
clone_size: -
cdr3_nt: TGCAGTGCTACGACAGGGGGAGAGACCCAGTACTTC
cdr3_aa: CSATTGGETQYF

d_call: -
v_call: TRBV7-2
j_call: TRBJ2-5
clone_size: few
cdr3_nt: TGTGCCAGCAGCTTTTACGGGGGCGGCGAGGTTGGGACCCAGTACTTC
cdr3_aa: CASSFYGGGEVGTQYF

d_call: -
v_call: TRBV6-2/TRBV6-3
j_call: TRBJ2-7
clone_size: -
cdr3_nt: TGTGCCAGCAGTTCTACTAGGTCAGGCGAGCAGTACTTC
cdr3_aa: CASSSTRSGEQYF

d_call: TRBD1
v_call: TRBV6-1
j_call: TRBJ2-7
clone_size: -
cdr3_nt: TGTGCCAGCAGTATACTCCGGGACAGGGTCCACGAGCAGTACTTC
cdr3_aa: CASSILRDRVHEQYF

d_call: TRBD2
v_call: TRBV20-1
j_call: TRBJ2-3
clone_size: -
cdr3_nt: TGCAGTGCCAACCGAGCGGGGGCCAGCACAGATACGCAGTATTTT
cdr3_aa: CSANRAGASTDTQYF

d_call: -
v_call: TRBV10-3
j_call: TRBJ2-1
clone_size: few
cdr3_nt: TGTGCCATCAGTATAACCCCCAATGAGCAGTTCTTC
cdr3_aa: CAISITPNEQFF

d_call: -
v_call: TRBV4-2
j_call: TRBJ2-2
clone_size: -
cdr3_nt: TGTGCCAGCAGTCCTCTCTACACCGGGGAGCTGTTTTTT
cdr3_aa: CASSPLYTGELFF

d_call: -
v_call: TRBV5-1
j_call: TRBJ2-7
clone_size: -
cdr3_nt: TGCGCCAGCAGCTTTATAGAAGGTAGATACGAGCAGTACTTC
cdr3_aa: CASSFIEGRYEQYF

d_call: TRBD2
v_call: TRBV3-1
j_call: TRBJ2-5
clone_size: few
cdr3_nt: TGTGCCAGCAGCCACCTAGCGGGGGGCGAGACCCAGTACTTC
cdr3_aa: CASSHLAGGETQYF

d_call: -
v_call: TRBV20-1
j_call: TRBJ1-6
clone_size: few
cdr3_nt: TGCAGTGCTAGTTCTGCCAGGGGCTCCTCACCCCTCCACTTT
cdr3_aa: CSASSARGSSPLHF

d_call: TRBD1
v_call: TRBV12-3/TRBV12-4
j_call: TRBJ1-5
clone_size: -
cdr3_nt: TGTGCCAGCAGTTTAGCGCGGGACAGGGGTTATCAGCCCCAGCATTTT
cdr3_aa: CASSLARDRGYQPQHF

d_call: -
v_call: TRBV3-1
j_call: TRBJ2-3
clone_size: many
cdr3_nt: TGTGCCAGCAGCCAGGACCTCGTAGGACGTACGCAGTATTTT
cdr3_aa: CASSQDLVGRTQYF